The 23 T cell receptor beta chains reported below all come from one sample, sequenced in a study of graft-versus-host responses after intestinal transplantation. Sequencing was performed with immunoSEQ multiplex PCR; in TCRdb, only in-frame clones are kept and a portion is missing. The sample includes more than 100,000 clones, just under 95% of them seen just once. Antigen specificity for these receptors is unknown. The sample consisted of unstimulated CD4+ T cells sorted from spleen or lymph node cells, taken before intestinal transplant. The receptors here all came from a human donor who received an intestinal transplant.

The chain couples TRBV15 to TRBJ2-1; D may be TRBD1 (6 bases). The CDR3 is 15 amino acids. Trimming cost V 1 base and J 7 bases, with 14 bases left between them. Per the germline V gene, CDR1 is LNHNV and CDR2 is YYDKDF (reference sequence). DNA for the CDR3: TGTGCCACCAGCAGAGTACAGGGAAGGCGGAATGAGCAGTTCTTC. This sequence encodes CATSRVQGRRNEQFF.

The chain recombines TRBV11-1 with TRBJ2-5; 8 bases line up with TRBD2. After removal of 5 bases from V and 0 bases from J, the junction contained 11 bases not matched to a gene. The CDR3 runs 17 residues. From germline, CDR1 is SGHAT and CDR2 FQDESV (reference sequence). CDR3 residues: CASSTMNSGIYQETQYF. As DNA, the CDR3 is TGTGCCAGCAGCACCATGAATAGCGGGATATACCAAGAGACCCAGTACTTC.

This chain joins TRBV28 and TRBJ2-3; no clear D gene. The CDR3 runs 12 residues. Germline V CDR1 and CDR2: MDHEN, SYDVKM. V was clipped by 8 bases and J by 5 bases, with 11 bases between them. The DNA of the CDR3 is TGTGCCAGCCATATAGGTGGAGATACGCAGTATTTT. It is translated as CASHIGGDTQYF. The full variable domain, with the rest looked up from reference TRBV28 and TRBJ2-3, is DVKVTQSSRYLVKRTGEKVFLECVQDMDHENMFWYRQDPGLGLRLIYFSYDVKMKEKGDIPEGYSVSREKKERFSLILESASTNQTSMYLCASHIGGDTQYFGPGTRLTVL.

V usage is TRBV6-1 and J usage is TRBJ1-3, with D tentatively TRBD1 (6 bases). Per the germline V gene, CDR1 is MNHNS and CDR2 is SASEGT. The ends were cut back, 1 base at V and 0 bases at J, with 7 bases in the middle. The CDR3 is made up of 15 amino acids. The CDR3 DNA follows: TGTGCCAGCAGTGAAGGCAGGGGCTCTGGAAACACCATATATTTT. This translates into CASSEGRGSGNTIYF.

The chain links TRBV5-1 to TRBJ2-3; TRBD1 is a possible D gene (5 bases). Germline V gives CDR1 SGHRS, CDR2 YFSETQ. V gave up 6 bases and J gave up 3 bases, with 14 bases separating them. This CDR3 region has 14 residues. DNA of the CDR3: TGCGCCAGCAATCCAGGGTTCGGGACAGATACGCAGTATTTT. The encoded protein is CASNPGFGTDTQYF.

The CDR3 sequence is CASRGQGLANEKLFF. DNA of the CDR3: TGTGCCAGCAGAGGACAGGGTCTGGCTAATGAAAAACTGTTTTTT. The chain joins TRBV2 to TRBJ1-4; 8 bases map to TRBD1. In germline, CDR1 is SNHLY, CDR2 FYNNEI. With 6 bases clipped from V and 3 bases from J, the junction kept 6 bases outside the gene matches. The CDR3 has 15 amino acids.

The chain recombines TRBV20-1 with TRBJ1-2; the D gene is possibly TRBD1 (5 bases). From germline, CDR1 is DFQATT and CDR2 SNEGSKA (reference sequence). Trimming shortened V by 6 bases and J by 5 bases, and 10 bases separated the two germline ends. The CDR3 covers 11 residues. The chain's CDR3 is CSAEQGYGYTF. CDR3 bases: TGCAGTGCAGAGCAGGGTTATGGCTACACCTTC.

This chain links TRBV5-1 with TRBJ2-5; D possibly corresponds to TRBD2 (6 bases). Germline V CDR1 and CDR2: SGHRS, YFSETQ. V dropped 0 bases and J dropped 7 bases, with 10 bases sitting between them. The CDR3 runs 13 residues. The CDR3 DNA sequence: TGCGCCAGCAGCTTGGGGCTGGGGGGGACCCAGTACTTC. Translated, it gives CASSLGLGGTQYF.

As for this clone: Mismatch with germline at one junction end may stem from a read error. The chain uses TRBV7-7 and TRBJ2-7; no clear D. The CDR3 contains 13 residues. Germline CDR1 and CDR2: SSHAT and FNYEAQ (reference sequence). The CDR3 spells CASSAPVQYEQYF. CDR3 nucleotides: TGTGCTAGCAGCGCCCCGGTCCAGTACGAGCAGTACTTC. The complete variable domain, with remaining parts taken from reference TRBV7-7 and TRBJ2-7, reads GAGVSQSPRYKVTKRGQDVTLRCDPISSHATLYWYQQALGQGPEFLTYFNYEAQPDKSGLPSDRFSAERPEGSISTLTIQRTEQRDSAMYRCASSAPVQYEQYFGPGTRLTVT.

V and J are TRBV19 and TRBJ1-4; D unresolved. Germline CDR1 reads LNHDA; CDR2 reads SQIVND (reference sequence). The CDR3 runs 13 residues. V shed 6 bases and J shed 7 bases, with 12 bases lying between them. The CDR3 is CASSENRGEKLFF. DNA of the CDR3: TGTGCCAGTAGCGAGAACAGAGGTGAAAAACTGTTTTTT.

Written as DNA, the CDR3 is TGCGCCAGCAGCTTGGCCGGGGATTACAATGAGCAGTTCTTC. It translates to CASSLAGDYNEQFF. The V call is TRBV5-1, the J call TRBJ2-1; tentative D call: TRBD2 (5 bases). The ends were cut back, 0 bases at V and 4 bases at J, with 8 bases in the middle. CDR1 SGHRS and CDR2 YFSETQ come from the germline V gene. CDR3 size: 14 residues.

This chain links TRBV5-1 with TRBJ2-1; 8 nucleotides align to TRBD2. With V trimmed by 4 bases and J by 7 bases, 4 bases remained unmatched. Germline CDR1 and CDR2: SGHRS and YFSETQ. The CDR3 totals 13 residues. CDR3: CASSPGLGNEQFF. The CDR3 DNA reads as TGCGCCAGCAGCCCGGGACTAGGGAATGAGCAGTTCTTC. The full variable domain, completed using reference TRBV5-1 and TRBJ2-1, is KAGVTQTPRYLIKTRGQQVTLSCSPISGHRSVSWYQQTPGQGLQFLFEYFSETQRNKGNFPGRFSGRQFSNSRSEMNVSTLELGDSALYLCASSPGLGNEQFFGPGTRLTVL.

The V and J genes are TRBV5-4 and TRBJ2-5; D is possibly TRBD2 (7 bases). Trimming took off 0 bases at V and 9 bases at J, with 18 bases between the two ends. Germline CDR1 SGHNT, CDR2 YYREEE (reference sequence). The CDR3 length is 15 residues. In DNA form, the CDR3 reads TGTGCCAGCAGCTTGGGGGGGCCGGAAGGGAGGGCCCAGTACTTC. This codes for CASSLGGPEGRAQYF.

The chain recombines TRBV7-3 with TRBJ2-1; D is possibly TRBD1 (5 bases). Germline V CDR1 and CDR2: SGHTA, FQGTGA. CDR3 size: 17 residues. Trimming stripped 2 bases from V and 8 bases from J, with 22 bases between. CDR3 residues: CASSLGQLGPPYDEQFF. As DNA, the CDR3 is TGTGCCAGCAGCTTAGGACAATTGGGTCCCCCTTACGATGAGCAGTTCTTC.

The chain recombines TRBV30 with TRBJ2-3; no clear D gene. The germline gives CDR1 GTSNPN, CDR2 SVGIG (reference sequence). The CDR3 covers 12 residues. The V end was cut by 4 bases, the J end by 2 bases, with 7 bases between. The CDR3 DNA sequence: TGTGCCTGGACCGGCGACACAGATACGCAGTATTTT. The encoded protein is CAWTGDTDTQYF.

This clone was observed once. This rearrangement joins TRBV21-1 to TRBJ2-7; TRBD2 reflects the table's D call only, with no check against the DNA. TRBV21-1 is shown as a pseudogene. The CDR3 totals 15 residues. DNA for the CDR3: TGTGCCAGCAGCAAGGAAACTAGCGGGAGTTCAGGGCAGTACTTC. Protein product: CASSKETSGSSGQYF.

The chain has TRBV7-9 and TRBJ2-1; no reliable D call. This CDR3 region has 10 residues. V was pared by 5 bases and J by 7 bases, with 3 bases between. The germline CDR1 and CDR2 sequences are SEHNR and FQNEAQ (reference sequence). The CDR3 here is CASSPNEQFF. The DNA of the CDR3 is TGTGCCAGCAGCCCTAATGAGCAGTTCTTC.

This rearrangement joins TRBV6-6 to TRBJ2-5; tentatively, D is TRBD1 (6 bases). CDR3 length equals 13 residues. CDR1 and CDR2 from the germline V gene are MNHNY and SVGAGI (reference sequence). V was shortened by 7 bases and J by 3 bases, with 12 bases between the two germline ends. CDR3 region: CASIRPGEETQYF. Written as DNA, the CDR3 is TGTGCCAGCATTCGTCCAGGGGAAGAGACCCAGTACTTC.

The rearrangement links TRBV28 to TRBJ2-7; no definite D call. This CDR3 has 17 residues. The V gene's germline CDR1 is MDHEN and CDR2 SYDVKM. Trimming took 6 bases from V and 1 from J, leaving 22 bases between them. The CDR3 nucleotides are TGTGCCAGCAGCTCCCCGGGTCTACGAAAAATTTCCTACGAGCAGTACTTC. This translates into CASSSPGLRKISYEQYF.

Only one count was recorded for this clone. This chain joins TRBV6-5 and TRBJ1-4, with D maybe TRBD1 (6 bases). V lost 10 bases, J lost 4 bases, and 19 bases lay in between. The CDR3 consists of 15 residues. Germline values: CDR1 MNHEY, CDR2 SVGAGI. The DNA for the CDR3 is TGTGCCACCCCAGGGGCAGACTCCTGTAATGAAAAACTGTTTTTT. It translates to CATPGADSCNEKLFF.

This chain uses TRBV18 with TRBJ1-4, with D possibly matching TRBD1 (6 bases). The CDR3 has 15 amino acids. V lost 1 base and J lost 5, with 11 bases in between. The germline gives CDR1 KGHSH, CDR2 LQKENI. CDR3 amino acids: CASSPLLQGNEKLFF. DNA of the CDR3: TGTGCCAGCTCACCACTATTACAGGGCAATGAAAAACTGTTTTTT.

The chain has TRBV5-8 and TRBJ1-5; D is unclear. Germline V lookup: CDR1 SGHTS, CDR2 YDEGEE. The CDR3 is 15 residues long. Between the trimmed V and J ends, which lost 0 bases and 0 bases, there was a span of 7 bases. CDR3 protein: CASSLAGLSNQPQHF. CDR3 coding DNA: TGTGCCAGCAGCTTGGCTGGGCTTAGCAATCAGCCCCAGCATTTT.

V gene TRBV28 combines with J gene TRBJ2-3; no clear D gene. Trimming took off 2 bases at V and 6 bases at J, with 6 bases between the two ends. This CDR3 is built from 12 residues. The germline gives CDR1 MDHEN, CDR2 SYDVKM. The CDR3 reads CASSLRSDTQYF. In DNA form, the CDR3 reads TGTGCCAGCAGTTTACGGTCGGATACGCAGTATTTT.